These 28 T cell receptor beta chains were all obtained from the same sample, sequenced in a study of T-cell memory formation after mild COVID-19. Using its own MiXCR run on the 5' RACE reads, TCRdb lists one record per CDR3 protein. The table lists almost 250,000 distinct CDR3 sequences, 15% of them singletons. Sequenced input: PBMCs or a T cell subset sorted from them (not recorded which). The source of these receptors is an adult woman who had mild COVID-19 (a few samples of this study predate the infection). Cell type and time point are not known.

V gene TRBV5-1 combines with J gene TRBJ2-3; 8 nucleotides align to TRBD1. Trimming took 2 bases from V and 1 from J; bases not matched to a gene: 6. CDR3 size: 16 residues. Germline V gene lookup returns CDR1 SGHRS and CDR2 YFSETQ. CDR3 coding DNA: TGCGCCAGCAGCTTCGGCCCGGGACAGGGCACAGATACGCAGTATTTT. Its translation is CASSFGPGQGTDTQYF.

This chain links TRBV3-1 with TRBJ1-1; TRBD1 aligns across 8 bases. Looked up from germline, CDR1 is LGHDT and CDR2 is YNNKEL (reference sequence). The ends lost 1 base at V and 9 bases at J; junction bases unmatched: 7. The length of the CDR3 is 14 residues. The CDR3 loop reads CASSQGTGLAQAFF. DNA of the CDR3: TGTGCCAGCAGCCAAGGGACAGGGCTGGCTCAAGCTTTCTTT. Variable domain in full (rest from reference TRBV3-1 and TRBJ1-1): DTAVSQTPKYLVTQMGNDKSIKCEQNLGHDTMYWYKQDSKKFLKIMFSYNNKELIINETVPNRFSPKSPDKAHLNLHINSLELGDSAVYFCASSQGTGLAQAFFGQGTRLTVV.

This clonotype has a handful of counts. V and J are TRBV12-3 or TRBV12-4 and TRBJ2-7; D might be TRBD1 (5 bases). The CDR3 spans 13 residues. V lost 5 bases and J 4 bases, leaving 12 bases between the germline ends. DNA for the CDR3: TGTGCCAGCAGTCGACAGCCCCGGTACGAGCAGTACTTC. It encodes CASSRQPRYEQYF.

This rearrangement joins TRBV6-6 to TRBJ2-7; D not certain. The CDR3 loop spans 13 amino acids. CDR1 and CDR2 (germline): MNHNY, SVGAGI (reference sequence). V lost 0 bases to trimming and J lost 6 bases, with 9 bases between them. CDR3 in DNA: TGTGCCAGCAGTTACTCGGCTACCCCCGAGCAGTACTTC. Protein product: CASSYSATPEQYF.

This clonotype was picked up a small number of times. The chain employs TRBV4-1 and TRBJ1-4, with a possible D match to TRBD1 (6 bases). The ends were cut back, 2 bases at V and 8 bases at J, with 21 bases in the middle. This CDR3 is built from 17 residues. Germline CDR1 reads MGHRA; CDR2 reads YSYEKL. In DNA form, the CDR3 reads TGCGCCAGCAGCCAAACCATCGGGGGGCAGATAGGCGAAAAACTGTTTTTT. The encoded protein is CASSQTIGGQIGEKLFF.

The V gene is TRBV4-3, the J gene TRBJ2-5; 9 nucleotides align to TRBD1. This CDR3 is 15 amino acids long. V shed 4 bases and J 1 base; nucleotides not matched to a gene: 4. CDR1 and CDR2 (germline): LGHNA, YSLEER. The CDR3, as DNA: TGCGCCAGCAGCCCAAGGACAGGGGTCCAAGAGACCCAGTACTTC. Protein sequence: CASSPRTGVQETQYF.

This clonotype has more than one count but fewer than ten. This chain joins TRBV7-2 and TRBJ1-1; D is undetermined. V was cut by 3 bases and J by 1 base, with 12 bases left in between. The germline CDR1 and CDR2 sequences are SGHTA and FQGNSA. CDR3 length: 15 amino acids. Here the CDR3 reads CASSFKGPPNTEAFF. CDR3 sequence (DNA): TGTGCCAGCAGCTTTAAGGGCCCCCCGAACACTGAAGCTTTCTTT.

This clonotype came up many times. The CDR3 DNA sequence: TGCAGCGTTGATACCCGCGGGTCCACAGATACGCAGTATTTT. It encodes CSVDTRGSTDTQYF. The chain joins TRBV29-1 to TRBJ2-3; perhaps TRBD2 as D (5 bases). Germline lookup yields CDR1 SQVTM and CDR2 ANQGSEA. V was trimmed by 3 bases and J by 2 bases, leaving 12 bases between them. The CDR3 sequence is 14 residues long.

The CDR3 loop is CASSVATRADGNTIYF. The DNA of the CDR3 is TGTGCCAGCAGCGTAGCTACGAGGGCAGACGGAAACACCATATATTTT. This rearrangement joins TRBV9 to TRBJ1-3; D is uncertain. The CDR3 runs to 16 residues. Trimming took 0 bases from V and 4 from J, leaving 14 bases between them. Germline V lookup: CDR1 SGDLS, CDR2 YYNGEE.

In its sample, this clonotype was seen a few times. The gene calls are TRBV7-2 and TRBJ2-5, with 9 bases that match TRBD1. The CDR3 extends over 16 amino acids. V shed 5 bases, J shed 4 bases, and the junction held 11 bases outside the gene matches. Germline V gene sequence: CDR1 SGHTA, CDR2 FQGNSA. The CDR3 nucleotides read TGTGCCAGCAGCCCCTGGGACAGGGCGTTAGGAGAGACCCAGTACTTC. Amino acid sequence: CASSPWDRALGETQYF.

This chain links TRBV6-1 with TRBJ1-2; D gene ambiguous. Germline V CDR1 and CDR2: MNHNS, SASEGT. The CDR3 sequence is 13 residues long. Trimming removed 7 bases at V and 4 bases at J, with 13 bases between. DNA for the CDR3: TGTGCCAGCACTAGGGAGATCCTCTATGGCTACACCTTC. This translates into CASTREILYGYTF.

The rearrangement joins TRBV29-1 to TRBJ2-1; D not certain. Germline-derived CDR1 and CDR2 are SQVTM and ANQGSEA. V lost 5 bases and J 16 bases, leaving 15 bases between the germline ends. The CDR3 loop spans 10 amino acids. The CDR3 bases are TGCAGCGTTCGGATCCACGTAAGCTTCTTC. It specifies CSVRIHVSFF.

In its sample, this clonotype was seen a few times. The rearrangement joins TRBV5-1 to TRBJ1-2; 7 bases map to TRBD1. The CDR3 consists of 13 residues. V was clipped by 4 bases and J by 8 bases; unmatched bases: 8. CDR1 and CDR2 (germline): SGHRS, YFSETQ. DNA of the CDR3: TGCGCCAGCAGCGACCAGGGGGTGATAGGCTACACCTTC. Protein product: CASSDQGVIGYTF.

The V and J genes are TRBV7-3 and TRBJ2-6; D not resolved. The ends were cut back, 5 bases at V and 2 bases at J, with 7 bases in the middle. CDR1 and CDR2 from the germline V gene are SGHTA and FQGTGA. CDR3 length: 14 residues. The CDR3 DNA follows: TGTGCCAGCAGCCGAGGAACTGGGGCCAACGTCCTGACTTTC. Its translation is CASSRGTGANVLTF.

The CDR3 protein is CASSLPGVTNEKLFF. The CDR3 region has the DNA TGTGCCAGCAGCTTACCGGGCGTCACTAATGAAAAACTGTTTTTT. This chain uses TRBV7-9 with TRBJ1-4; D call uncertain. Germline CDR1 SEHNR, CDR2 FQNEAQ (reference sequence). CDR3 length: 15 residues. V was cut by 2 bases and J by 2 bases, with 9 bases left in between.

This clonotype showed up many times. This rearrangement joins TRBV12-3 or TRBV12-4 to TRBJ1-1; D gene unclear. The CDR3 runs to 14 residues. Trimming left V 7 bases short and J 2 bases short, with 14 bases between. The CDR3 region has the DNA TGTGCCAGCATAAGATCGGGGATAAACACTGAAGCTTTCTTT. Translation gives CASIRSGINTEAFF.

In this sample, this clonotype turned up a few times. The chain employs TRBV9 and TRBJ1-2; D unclear. CDR3 length: 15 residues. Germline lookup yields CDR1 SGDLS and CDR2 YYNGEE. V was pared by 0 bases and J by 3 bases, with 12 bases between. The CDR3 spells CASSVGVARDYGYTF. CDR3 bases: TGTGCCAGCAGCGTAGGTGTGGCACGAGACTATGGCTACACCTTC.

The gene calls are TRBV20-1 and TRBJ1-2, with 9 bases matching TRBD1. The CDR3 extends over 13 amino acids. Germline CDR1 reads DFQATT; CDR2 reads SNEGSKA (reference sequence). V trimming: 1 base; J trimming: 3 bases; junction bases outside the gene matches: 0. This CDR3 is CSARGDRDYGYTF. As DNA, the CDR3 is TGCAGTGCTAGAGGGGACAGGGACTATGGCTACACCTTC.

This clonotype was seen repeatedly, ten times or more. This chain uses TRBV5-1 with TRBJ1-5; D is possibly TRBD1 (5 bases). This CDR3 has 16 amino acids. CDR1 and CDR2 (germline): SGHRS, YFSETQ. With 5 bases removed from V and 2 bases from J, the gap between germline ends came to 17 bases. The CDR3 here is CASSPGHSKGNQPQHF. DNA of the CDR3: TGCGCCAGCAGTCCTGGACATTCGAAGGGCAATCAGCCCCAGCATTTT.

This chain uses TRBV29-1 with TRBJ2-1, with 11 bases aligning to TRBD2. The CDR3 totals 16 residues. V was pared by 7 bases and J by 8 bases, with 16 bases of the junction left unmatched. Germline V CDR1 and CDR2: SQVTM, ANQGSEA. CDR3: CSALMASGGTFDEQFF. In DNA form, the CDR3 reads TGCAGCGCTCTGATGGCTAGCGGGGGGACCTTCGATGAGCAGTTCTTC.

This clonotype was seen a handful of times. This chain uses TRBV12-3 or TRBV12-4 with TRBJ1-1; D is perhaps TRBD1 (5 bases). The CDR3 is 15 amino acids. The V gene lost 6 bases and the J gene lost 1 base, with 15 bases spanning the gap. Here the CDR3 reads CASSPWGTGNTEAFF. DNA of the CDR3: TGTGCCAGCAGCCCTTGGGGGACGGGGAACACTGAAGCTTTCTTT.

This clonotype has just a few counts. The chain recombines TRBV10-3 with TRBJ2-5; possible D gene TRBD1, 6 bases. CDR1 ENHRY and CDR2 SYGVKD come from the germline V gene. V shed 10 bases and J shed 1 base, with 13 bases lying between them. This CDR3 is built from 13 residues. The CDR3 spells CATEDSLQETQYF. In nucleotides, the CDR3 is TGTGCCACCGAGGACAGCCTCCAAGAGACCCAGTACTTC.

This clonotype appeared a few times. Written as DNA, the CDR3 is TGTGCCAGCGGGACCGGCCGGGAGCAGTACTTC. Protein product: CASGTGREQYF. This rearrangement joins TRBV7-3 to TRBJ2-7; either TRBD1 or TRBD2 may supply D (5 bases each). Germline V gene data show CDR1 as SGHTA and CDR2 as FQGTGA. Trimming took off 8 bases at V and 7 bases at J, with 12 bases between the two ends. The CDR3 contains 11 residues.

There are a few counts of this clonotype. The rearrangement links TRBV29-1 to TRBJ1-2; 8 bases match TRBD1. The CDR3 is 14 residues long. With 6 bases clipped from V and 7 bases from J, the junction kept 13 bases outside the gene matches. Germline V gives CDR1 SQVTM, CDR2 ANQGSEA. CDR3: CSVPPHRGSLGYTF. The CDR3 bases are TGCAGCGTACCGCCCCACAGGGGGTCACTTGGCTACACCTTC.

This clonotype has at least ten counts. The chain has TRBV5-1 and TRBJ2-3; D gene unclear. The V gene's germline CDR1 is SGHRS and CDR2 YFSETQ. There are 16 residues in the CDR3. Trimming stripped 4 bases from V and 2 bases from J, with 17 bases between. The CDR3 nucleotides read TGCGCCAGCAGCCCCCCCAAGTTCCAAGACACAGATACGCAGTATTTT. It encodes CASSPPKFQDTDTQYF.

In its sample, this clonotype was seen many times. This chain uses TRBV24-1 with TRBJ2-4; 12 bases align to TRBD1. Germline CDR1 and CDR2: KGHDR and SFDVKD. The CDR3 is 15 amino acids. Trimming at V came to 5 bases and at J to 6 bases, leaving 4 bases not matched to a gene. DNA for the CDR3: TGTGCCACCAGTGCCGGGACAGGGGGCGCAAACATTCAGTACTTC. This codes for CATSAGTGGANIQYF.

The chain employs TRBV5-1 and TRBJ1-2, with TRBD1 identical over 9 bases. Germline values: CDR1 SGHRS, CDR2 YFSETQ. This CDR3 is built from 14 residues. Trimming removed 3 bases from V and 10 bases from J; junction bases left unmatched: 10. The DNA for the CDR3 is TGCGCCAGCAGCTCTCAGACAGGGGGAGTCCACTACACCTTC. It codes for CASSSQTGGVHYTF.

This clonotype has only a few counts. The CDR3 sequence is CASSGQGTPYNEQFF. CDR3 bases: TGTGCCAGCAGTGGTCAGGGAACCCCCTACAATGAGCAGTTCTTC. The gene calls are TRBV2 and TRBJ2-1; the D gene is possibly TRBD1 (5 bases). V was pared by 4 bases and J by 2 bases, with 12 bases between. CDR3 length equals 15 residues. Looked up from germline, CDR1 is SNHLY and CDR2 is FYNNEI. The variable domain in full, with the rest retrieved from reference TRBV2 and TRBJ2-1, is EPEVTQTPSHQVTQMGQEVILRCVPISNHLYFYWYRQILGQKVEFLVSFYNNEISEKSEIFDDQFSVERPDGSNFTLKIRSTKLEDSAMYFCASSGQGTPYNEQFFGPGTRLTVL.